A single sample gave rise to the 21 T cell receptor beta chains below, sequenced in a study of T cell responses to AZD1222 COVID-19 vaccine. TCRdb's copy holds only in-frame clones and misses some; the assay was immunoSEQ multiplex PCR. The table records around 99,000 clones, around 89% of them present only once. The specimen was peripheral blood, collected on day 0 of AZD1222 vaccination. The receptor source for this set is an adult in good health.

V is TRBV11-2 and J is TRBJ2-1; 8 positions agree with TRBD1. Per germline, CDR1 SGHAT and CDR2 FQNNGV. CDR3 size: 15 residues. V dropped 5 bases and J dropped 7; count of bases not matched to a gene: 10. CDR3 in amino acids: CASSTSGQEWNEQFF. In DNA, the CDR3 is TGTGCCAGCAGCACCTCGGGACAGGAGTGGAATGAGCAGTTCTTC. The complete variable domain, with remaining parts taken from reference TRBV11-2 and TRBJ2-1, reads EAGVAQSPRYKIIEKRQSVAFWCNPISGHATLYWYQQILGQGPKLLIQFQNNGVVDDSQLPKDRFSAERLKGVDSTLKIQPAKLEDSAVYLCASSTSGQEWNEQFFGPGTRLTVL.

V usage is TRBV9 and J usage is TRBJ1-4; D not certain. The CDR3 contains 15 residues. The germline gives CDR1 SGDLS, CDR2 YYNGEE. Trimming removed 2 bases from V and 2 bases from J, with 10 bases in between. CDR3 sequence: CASSVDGQTNEKLFF. CDR3 sequence (DNA): TGTGCCAGCAGCGTCGATGGCCAGACTAATGAAAAACTGTTTTTT.

This sequence joins TRBV9 and TRBJ1-4, with D unresolved. Germline V lookup: CDR1 SGDLS, CDR2 YYNGEE. CDR3 size: 18 residues. V was shortened by 2 bases and J by 0 bases, with 17 bases between the two germline ends. The CDR3 DNA is TGTGCCAGCAGCGTGGGCACAGCAACCCCTGCAACTAATGAAAAACTGTTTTTT. Its translation: CASSVGTATPATNEKLFF.

This clone was observed a single time. The chain carries TRBV13 and TRBJ1-2, with D unclear. The V gene's germline CDR1 is PRHDT and CDR2 FYEKMQ (reference sequence). The CDR3 is 15 residues long. The ends were cut back, 4 bases at V and 8 bases at J, with 20 bases in the middle. The CDR3 DNA reads as TGTGCCAGCAGCTCATGGGCCTTGAGCCCAGGAGGCTACACCTTC. Its protein product is CASSSWALSPGGYTF.

This chain uses TRBV2 with TRBJ1-2; D uncertain. Looked up from germline, CDR1 is SNHLY and CDR2 is FYNNEI. V was clipped by 6 bases and J by 5 bases, with 13 bases between them. CDR3 length: 13 residues. The CDR3 DNA reads TGTGCCAGCAGAGACGACACGGCTTATGGCTACACCTTC. It codes for CASRDDTAYGYTF.

This chain's CDR3 is CATSDPESEGDEKLFF. In DNA, the CDR3 is TGTGCCACCAGTGACCCTGAATCCGAAGGGGATGAAAAACTGTTTTTT. V usage is TRBV24-1 and J usage is TRBJ1-4; tentatively, D is TRBD1 (5 bases). Germline CDR1 reads KGHDR; CDR2 reads SFDVKD. The CDR3 is made up of 16 amino acids. V was cut by 4 bases and J by 6 bases, with 17 bases left in between.

This clone was seen only once. The V and J genes are TRBV5-1 and TRBJ2-1; 9 bases match TRBD2. The V gene end was trimmed by 0 bases and the J gene end by 9 bases; junction bases not matched to a gene: 10. The germline gives CDR1 SGHRS, CDR2 YFSETQ. The CDR3 loop spans 16 amino acids. In nucleotides, the CDR3 is TGCGCCAGCAGCTTGGCTAGCGGGACAACCTCATCTGAGCAGTTCTTC. Translated, it gives CASSLASGTTSSEQFF.

The J gene is TRBJ2-1, the V gene TRBV7-3, with 7 bases fitting TRBD1. The V segment lost 3 bases and the J segment 9 bases; nucleotides outside the gene matches: 8. CDR3 length equals 14 residues. CDR1 SGHTA and CDR2 FQGTGA come from the germline V gene. In nucleotides, the CDR3 is TGTGCCAGCAGCTTTGGGGCTAGACAGGGTGAGCAGTTCTTC. Protein sequence: CASSFGARQGEQFF. Full variable domain (missing parts from reference TRBV7-3 and TRBJ2-1): GAGVSQTPSNKVTEKGKYVELRCDPISGHTALYWYRQSLGQGPEFLIYFQGTGAADDSGLPNDRFFAVRPEGSVSTLKIQRTERGDSAVYLCASSFGARQGEQFFGPGTRLTVL.

This chain joins TRBV12-3 or TRBV12-4 and TRBJ1-1, with TRBD1 as a possible D gene (5 bases). The CDR3 is 13 residues long. V was shortened by 9 bases and J by 1 base, with 12 bases between the two germline ends. CDR3: CASQGSRNTEAFF. Written as DNA, the CDR3 is TGTGCCAGTCAGGGTTCAAGGAACACTGAAGCTTTCTTT.

This clone showed up just once. This chain's CDR3 is CASTLNPVNTEAFF. For the CDR3, the DNA is TGTGCCAGCACTTTAAACCCCGTGAACACTGAAGCTTTCTTT. The rearrangement uses TRBV6-5 and TRBJ1-1; no definite D call. The CDR3 contains 14 residues. Trimming took off 7 bases at V and 0 bases at J, with 12 bases between the two ends. Germline CDR1 is MNHEY and CDR2 is SVGAGI.

The chain joins TRBV21-1 to TRBJ1-2. TRBV21-1 is an annotated pseudogene. This CDR3 has 13 residues. The CDR3 spells CASSKGKLYGYTF. The CDR3, as DNA: TGTGCCAGCAGCAAAGGGAAACTATATGGCTACACCTTC.

This rearrangement joins TRBV3-1 (or the pseudogene TRBV3-2) to TRBJ2-3; D possibly corresponds to TRBD1 (6 bases). Deletions cut 5 bases from V and 4 bases from J, with 22 bases between. This CDR3 comprises 17 residues. Germline V lookup: CDR1 LGHDT, CDR2 YNNKEL (reference sequence). The DNA of the CDR3 is TGTGCCAGCAGCGGTATCCTACAGGGCCCTGGCGCAGATACGCAGTATTTT. It is translated as CASSGILQGPGADTQYF.

CDR3 in DNA: TGTGCCAGCAGTGATCGGACAGGGAGTCAATATTACGAGCAGTACTTC. Translated: CASSDRTGSQYYEQYF. This chain links TRBV28 with TRBJ2-7; TRBD1 agrees at 8 bases. V lost 5 bases to trimming and J lost 4 bases; unmatched junction nucleotides: 13. The CDR3 runs 16 residues. The germline gives CDR1 MDHEN, CDR2 SYDVKM.

The chain combines TRBV10-3 with TRBJ1-1; D is uncertain. This CDR3 is 13 amino acids long. Germline assignment: CDR1 ENHRY and CDR2 SYGVKD. Between the trimmed V and J ends, which lost 0 bases and 8 bases, there was a span of 10 bases. CDR3: CAISESSGLEAFF. In nucleotides, the CDR3 is TGTGCCATCAGTGAGTCTAGCGGGCTAGAAGCTTTCTTT.

The V gene is TRBV27, the J gene TRBJ1-4; D is uncertain. The CDR3 contains 12 residues. The V and J ends lost 5 bases and 4 bases respectively, with 5 bases between them. The germline CDR1 and CDR2 sequences are MNHEY and SMNVEV (reference sequence). CDR3 DNA sequence: TGTGCCAGCAGTCGGCTTAATGAAAAACTGTTTTTT. This sequence encodes CASSRLNEKLFF.

The chain combines TRBV7-3 with TRBJ2-1; possible D gene TRBD1, 5 bases. Germline V gives CDR1 SGHTA, CDR2 FQGTGA. Trimming pared 6 bases from V and 8 bases from J, leaving 17 bases between. The length of the CDR3 is 14 residues. The CDR3, as DNA: TGTGCCAGCAGTGTCGGACATCAGTCCGATGAGCAGTTCTTC. Its translation: CASSVGHQSDEQFF.

This clone was counted between two and nine times. CDR3 DNA: TGTGCCAGCAGCTTAGTAGGGACTAGCCGGGAGTGGGCCGGGGAGCTGTTTTTT. Residues: CASSLVGTSREWAGELFF. The chain uses TRBV7-2 and TRBJ2-2; 9 bases align to TRBD2. V lost 1 base, J lost 6 bases, and 12 bases stayed unmatched. This CDR3 is built from 18 residues. Germline assignment: CDR1 SGHTA and CDR2 FQGNSA.

CDR3 loop: CASSERGQGIQGQPQHF. The CDR3, as DNA: TGCGCCAGCAGTGAGCGGGGACAGGGAATTCAAGGTCAGCCCCAGCATTTT. The chain is built from TRBV10-2 and TRBJ1-5; 9 nucleotides match TRBD1. The V and J ends lost 2 bases and 6 bases, in that order; junction bases with no gene match: 11. Per germline, CDR1 WSHSY and CDR2 SAAADI. CDR3 length equals 17 residues.

The V gene is TRBV5-1, the J gene TRBJ2-1; tentative D call: TRBD1 (6 bases). The CDR3 runs to 16 residues. Germline V gives CDR1 SGHRS, CDR2 YFSETQ. Between the trimmed V and J ends, which lost 1 base and 0 bases, there was a span of 11 bases. The CDR3 DNA is TGCGCCAGCAGCTTGAGGGGGTCGAGCTCCTACAATGAGCAGTTCTTC. Translated, it gives CASSLRGSSSYNEQFF.

The sample holds one count of this clone. The V and J genes are TRBV28 and TRBJ2-7, with D unclear. The CDR3 covers 11 residues. CDR1 and CDR2 from the germline V gene are MDHEN and SYDVKM. The V gene lost 4 bases and the J gene lost 0 bases, with 1 base spanning the gap. The CDR3 DNA sequence: TGTGCCAGCAGTTCCTCCTACGAGCAGTACTTC. Translated: CASSSSYEQYF. Filled out from reference TRBV28 and TRBJ2-7, the complete variable domain reads DVKVTQSSRYLVKRTGEKVFLECVQDMDHENMFWYRQDPGLGLRLIYFSYDVKMKEKGDIPEGYSVSREKKERFSLILESASTNQTSMYLCASSSSYEQYFGPGTRLTVT.

The gene calls are TRBV6-1 and TRBJ2-7; TRBD2 matches at 8 bases. The CDR3 totals 16 residues. Trimming took 3 bases from V and 3 from J; bases not matched to a gene: 10. Germline V gene sequence: CDR1 MNHNS, CDR2 SASEGT. This CDR3 reads CASSETRGSGIYEQYF. In nucleotides, the CDR3 is TGTGCCAGCAGTGAGACTCGGGGTAGCGGGATCTACGAGCAGTACTTC.